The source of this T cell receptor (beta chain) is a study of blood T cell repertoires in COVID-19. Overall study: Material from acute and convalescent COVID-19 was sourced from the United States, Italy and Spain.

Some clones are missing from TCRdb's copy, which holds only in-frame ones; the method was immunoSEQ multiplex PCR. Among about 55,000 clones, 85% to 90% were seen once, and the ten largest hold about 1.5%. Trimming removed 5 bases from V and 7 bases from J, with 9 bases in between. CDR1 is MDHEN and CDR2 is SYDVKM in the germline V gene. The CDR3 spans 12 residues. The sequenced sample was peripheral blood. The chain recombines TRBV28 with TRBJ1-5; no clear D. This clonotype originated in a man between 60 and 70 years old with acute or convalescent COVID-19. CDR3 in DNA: TGTGCCAGCAGTCCCCGGTGGCAGCCCCAGCATTTT. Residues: CASSPRWQPQHF.